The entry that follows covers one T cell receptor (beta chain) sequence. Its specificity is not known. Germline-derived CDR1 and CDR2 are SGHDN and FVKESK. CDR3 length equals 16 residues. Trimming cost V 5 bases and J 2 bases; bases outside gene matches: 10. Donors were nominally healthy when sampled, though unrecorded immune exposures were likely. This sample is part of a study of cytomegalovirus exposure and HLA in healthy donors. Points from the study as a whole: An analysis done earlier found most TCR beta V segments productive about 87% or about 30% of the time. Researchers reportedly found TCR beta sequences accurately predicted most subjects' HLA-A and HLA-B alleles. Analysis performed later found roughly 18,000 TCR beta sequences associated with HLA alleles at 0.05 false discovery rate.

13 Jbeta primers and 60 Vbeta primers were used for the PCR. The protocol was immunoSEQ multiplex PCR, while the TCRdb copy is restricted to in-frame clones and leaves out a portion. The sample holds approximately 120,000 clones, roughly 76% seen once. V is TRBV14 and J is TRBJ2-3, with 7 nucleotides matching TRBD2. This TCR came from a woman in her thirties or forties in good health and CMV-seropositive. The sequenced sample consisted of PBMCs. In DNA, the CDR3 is TGTGCCAGCAGCACTAGCGAGCCGATCCTCACAGATACGCAGTATTTT. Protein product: CASSTSEPILTDTQYF.